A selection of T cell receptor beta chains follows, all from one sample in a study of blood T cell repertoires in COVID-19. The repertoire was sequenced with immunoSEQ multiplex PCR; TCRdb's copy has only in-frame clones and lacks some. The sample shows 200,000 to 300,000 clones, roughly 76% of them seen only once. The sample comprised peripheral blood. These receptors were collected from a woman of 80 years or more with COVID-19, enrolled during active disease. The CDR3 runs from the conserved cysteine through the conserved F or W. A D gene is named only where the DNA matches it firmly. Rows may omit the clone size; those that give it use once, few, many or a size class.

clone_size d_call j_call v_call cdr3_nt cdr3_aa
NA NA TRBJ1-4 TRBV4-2 TGTGCCAGCAGCCAAGGGCGGGCAGAGGAAAAACTGTTTTTT CASSQGRAEEKLFF
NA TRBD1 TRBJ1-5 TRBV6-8 TGTGCCAGCAGTTTTGGGCAGGGGGCGGGGATTCAGCATTTT CASSFGQGAGIQHF
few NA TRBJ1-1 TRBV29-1 TGCAGCGTTGAGGCTAGCGGCAGGAACACTGAAGCTTTCTTT CSVEASGRNTEAFF
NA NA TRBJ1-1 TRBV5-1 TGCGCCAGCAGCTTGCACAGACCGAACACTGAAGCTTTCTTT CASSLHRPNTEAFF
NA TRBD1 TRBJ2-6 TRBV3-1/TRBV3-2 TGTGCCAGCAGCCATGGACAGGGGTTATCTGGGGCCAACGTCCTGACTTTC CASSHGQGLSGANVLTF
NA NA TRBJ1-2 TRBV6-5 TGTGCCAGCAGTTACTCAGGGCGGGCTGAGAAGGGCTACACCTTC CASSYSGRAEKGYTF
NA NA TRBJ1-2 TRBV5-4 TGTGCCAGCAGCGGGGAAGGAGGTGGCTACACCTTC CASSGEGGGYTF
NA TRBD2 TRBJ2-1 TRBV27 TGTGCCAGCAGTCCCATAGCGGGAGGCTCCTACAATGAGCAGTTCTTC CASSPIAGGSYNEQFF
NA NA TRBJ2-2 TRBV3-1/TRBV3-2 TGTGCCAGCAGCCACGGGACCGGGGAGCTGTTTTTT CASSHGTGELFF
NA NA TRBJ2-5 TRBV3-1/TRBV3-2 TGTGCCAGCAGCTTCGGGACTCAGGTAGAGACCCAGTACTTC CASSFGTQVETQYF
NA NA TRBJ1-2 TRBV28 TGTGCCAGCATCACAGGGAACTATGGCTACACCTTC CASITGNYGYTF
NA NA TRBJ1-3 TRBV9 TGTGCCAGCAGCGTAGGTGGGGCAGGAAGAAACACCATATATTTT CASSVGGAGRNTIYF
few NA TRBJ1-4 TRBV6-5 TGTGCCAGCAGACCTCTGACAGCAACTAATGAAAAACTGTTTTTT CASRPLTATNEKLFF
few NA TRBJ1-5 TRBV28 TGTGCCAGCAGTCCACGCGATTTAACCCAGCATTTT CASSPRDLTQHF
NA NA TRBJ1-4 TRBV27 TGTGCCAGCAGTGGAACAGCTGCAACTAATGAAAAACTGTTTTTT CASSGTAATNEKLFF
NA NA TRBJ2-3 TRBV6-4 TGTGCCAGCAGTCGACAGGGGAGGGGCACAGATACGCAGTATTTT CASSRQGRGTDTQYF
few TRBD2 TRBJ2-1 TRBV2 TGTGCCAGCAGAGGACTAGCGGATTACAATGAGCAGTTCTTC CASRGLADYNEQFF
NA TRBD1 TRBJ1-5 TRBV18 TGTGCCAGCTCACTCGGACAGGACGCACAGCCCCAGCATTTT CASSLGQDAQPQHF
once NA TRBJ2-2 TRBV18 TGTGCCAGCTCACCTCAGGAAATCGGGGAGCTGTTTTTT CASSPQEIGELFF
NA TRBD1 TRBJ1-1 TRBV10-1 TGCGCCAGCAGTGAGTCAGACATCGACAGGGTGAACACTGAAGCTTTCTTT CASSESDIDRVNTEAFF
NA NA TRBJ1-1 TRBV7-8 TGTGCCAGCAGCCCCGGGGGGCCTGAAGCTTTCTTT CASSPGGPEAFF
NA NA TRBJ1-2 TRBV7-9 TGTGCCAGCAGCCCCAGGAGGGGTTGGGCAAACTATGGCTACACCTTC CASSPRRGWANYGYTF
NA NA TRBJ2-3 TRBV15 TGTGCCACCAGCAGAAAACTACCAGATACGCAGTATTTT CATSRKLPDTQYF
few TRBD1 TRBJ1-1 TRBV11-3 TGTGCCAGCAGCTCGGGACAGGGAAGCACTGAAGCTTTCTTT CASSSGQGSTEAFF
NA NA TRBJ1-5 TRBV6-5 TGTGCCAGCGGGGAGTGGGATCAGCCCCAGCATTTT CASGEWDQPQHF
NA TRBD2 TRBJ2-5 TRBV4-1 TGCGCCAGCAGCTTCGGACTAGCGGGAGACAAAGAGACCCAGTACTTC CASSFGLAGDKETQYF
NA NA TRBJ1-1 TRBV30 TGTGCCTGGAGGAGGACAGCCGGGGTGGAAGCTTTCTTT CAWRRTAGVEAFF
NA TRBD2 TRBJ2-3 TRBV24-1 TGTGCCACCAGTGATTCCGGGAGGGGAGTGCAGTATTTT CATSDSGRGVQYF
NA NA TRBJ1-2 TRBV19 TGTGCCAGTAGTGCCGGCGGGGGACGCTATGGCTACACCTTC CASSAGGGRYGYTF
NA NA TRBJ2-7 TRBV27 TGTGCCAGCAGTTTAACCCAGGGGAGCTCCTACGAGCAGTACTTC CASSLTQGSSYEQYF
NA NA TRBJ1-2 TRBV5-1 TGCGCCAGCAGCTTTGTGGGAGACGGCTACACCTTC CASSFVGDGYTF
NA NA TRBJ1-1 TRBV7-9 TGTGCCAGCAGCTTAGGCGCAGGTTTGTACACTGAAGCTTTCTTT CASSLGAGLYTEAFF
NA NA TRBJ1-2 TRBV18 TGTGCCAGCTCACCACCCTCGACAAGCAACTATGGCTACACCTTC CASSPPSTSNYGYTF
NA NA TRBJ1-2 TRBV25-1 TGTGCCAGCCTCCGCGGGGGGGCGCGGAATGGCTACACCTTC CASLRGGARNGYTF
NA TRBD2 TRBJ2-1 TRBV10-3 TGTGCCATCAGTGAGCCCTTCCGCGGGAGCTCCTACAATGAGCAGTTCTTC CAISEPFRGSSYNEQFF
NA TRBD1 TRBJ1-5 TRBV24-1 TGTGCCACCAGTGAGGCCGGGACAGATCGAAATCAGCCCCAGCATTTT CATSEAGTDRNQPQHF
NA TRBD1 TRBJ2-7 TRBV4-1 TGCGCCAGCAGCCAGGTACCGGGACAGGGGGCCTACGAGCAGTACTTC CASSQVPGQGAYEQYF
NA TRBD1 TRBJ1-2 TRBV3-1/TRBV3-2 TGTGCCAGCAGCCCCCGACAGGGCCATGGCTACACCTTC CASSPRQGHGYTF
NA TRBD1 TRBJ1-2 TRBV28 TGTGCCAGCAGCCAACCTGACAGGGGACCAGCCTTC CASSQPDRGPAF
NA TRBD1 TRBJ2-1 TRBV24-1 TGTGCCACCAGGGACCGGGACAGCTCCTACAATGAGCAGTTCTTC CATRDRDSSYNEQFF
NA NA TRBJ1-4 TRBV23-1 TGCGCCAGCAGTCCGGAGGGGACGCGATGGTATAATGAAAAACTGTTTTTT CASSPEGTRWYNEKLFF
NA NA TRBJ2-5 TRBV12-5 TGTGCTAGTGGTTTGGGGCGAGGTTTGGAGACCCAGTACTTC CASGLGRGLETQYF
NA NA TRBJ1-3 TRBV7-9 TGTGCCAGCAGCTTGGGGACAAACTCTGGAAACACCATATATTTT CASSLGTNSGNTIYF
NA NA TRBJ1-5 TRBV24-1 TGTGCCACCAGTGAGGGAGGCCGCAATCAGCCCCAGCATTTT CATSEGGRNQPQHF
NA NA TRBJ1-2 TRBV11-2 TGTGCCAGCAGTTCAGGGTCACCCTATGGCTACACCTTC CASSSGSPYGYTF
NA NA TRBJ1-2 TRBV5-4 TGTGCCAGCAGCTTTCAGGCGAAAGGCTACACCTTC CASSFQAKGYTF
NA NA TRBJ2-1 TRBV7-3 TGTGCCAGCAGCTTCATAGGGGGGGAGAATGAGCAGTTCTTC CASSFIGGENEQFF
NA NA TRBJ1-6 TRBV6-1 TGTGCCAGCAGTGCGAGAGAGCAGGGGAATTCACCCCTCCACTTT CASSAREQGNSPLHF
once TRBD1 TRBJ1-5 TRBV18 TGTGCCAGCTCATCGACAGGGCCTTATCAGCCCCAGCATTTT CASSSTGPYQPQHF
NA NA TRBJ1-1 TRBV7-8 TGTGCCAGCAGCTCCGGGTCATGGAACACTGAAGCTTTCTTT CASSSGSWNTEAFF
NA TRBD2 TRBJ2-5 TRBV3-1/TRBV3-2 TGTGCCAGCAGCCCGCTAGCGGGAGGTATTGGTGTCGGAGAGACCCAGTACTTC CASSPLAGGIGVGETQYF
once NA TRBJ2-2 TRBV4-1 TGCGCCAGCAGCCCGCATCGGGGATCGAACACCGGGGAGCTGTTTTTT CASSPHRGSNTGELFF
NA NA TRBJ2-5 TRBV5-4 TGTGCCAGCAGCCGGACAGTCCAAGAGACCCAGTACTTC CASSRTVQETQYF
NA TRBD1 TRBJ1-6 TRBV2 TGTGCCAGCAGTGGGGGACAGGGGTTCTATTCACCCCTCCACTTT CASSGGQGFYSPLHF
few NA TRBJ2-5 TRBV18 TGTGCCAGCTCCCTGGGGGTAGCGGACCAAGAGACCCAGTACTTC CASSLGVADQETQYF